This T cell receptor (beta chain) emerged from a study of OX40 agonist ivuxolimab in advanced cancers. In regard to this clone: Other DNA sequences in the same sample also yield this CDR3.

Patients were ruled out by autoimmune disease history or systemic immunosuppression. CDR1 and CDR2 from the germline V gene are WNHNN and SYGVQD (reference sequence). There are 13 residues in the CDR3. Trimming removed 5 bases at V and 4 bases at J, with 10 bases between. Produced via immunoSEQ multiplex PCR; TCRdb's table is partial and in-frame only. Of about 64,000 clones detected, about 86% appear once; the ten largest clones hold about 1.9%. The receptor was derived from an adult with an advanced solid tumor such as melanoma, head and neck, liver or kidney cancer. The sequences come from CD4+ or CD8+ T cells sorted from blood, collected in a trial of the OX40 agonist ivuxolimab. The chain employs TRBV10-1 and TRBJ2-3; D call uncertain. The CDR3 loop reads CASSPTPSDTQYF. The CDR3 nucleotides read TGCGCCAGCAGTCCTACCCCTTCAGATACGCAGTATTTT.